Shown below are 5 T cell receptor beta chains from a single sample sequenced in a study of T cell changes during pregnancy in multiple sclerosis. Only in-frame clones appear in the TCRdb table, and some are missing; sequencing was by immunoSEQ multiplex PCR. The table records around 50,000 clones, around 92% of them present only once. The input for sequencing was CD4+ T cells from peripheral blood mononuclear cells, taken after pregnancy. These receptors came from a female donor with multiple sclerosis, enrolled in a pregnancy study.

The J gene is TRBJ1-3, the V gene TRBV10-3; a weak D match, TRBD1 (5 bases). V was trimmed by 7 bases and J by 1 base, leaving 14 bases between them. Germline V gene sequence: CDR1 ENHRY, CDR2 SYGVKD. The CDR3 extends over 15 amino acids. CDR3 amino acids: CAITGEGVSGNTIYF. The DNA for the CDR3 is TGTGCCATCACGGGTGAAGGGGTTTCTGGAAACACCATATATTTT.

The chain employs TRBV7-2 and TRBJ2-7; perhaps TRBD2 as D (7 bases). The germline V gene encodes CDR1 SGHTA and CDR2 FQGNSA. V lost 0 bases and J 0 bases, leaving 12 bases between the germline ends. The CDR3 covers 16 residues. CDR3 DNA: TGTGCCAGCAGCTTAGCGGGGGGGCAAAGCTCCTACGAGCAGTACTTC. Translated: CASSLAGGQSSYEQYF.

The genes are TRBV19 and TRBJ1-1, with 8 bases identical to TRBD1. V shed 11 bases and J 1 base; nucleotides not matched to a gene: 6. The CDR3 length is 13 residues. Per the germline V gene, CDR1 is LNHDA and CDR2 is SQIVND (reference sequence). As DNA, the CDR3 is TGTGCCGGAACAGGGGGATGGAACACTGAAGCTTTCTTT. Translation: CAGTGGWNTEAFF. The full variable domain, with the rest looked up from reference TRBV19 and TRBJ1-1, is DGGITQSPKYLFRKEGQNVTLSCEQNLNHDAMYWYRQDPGQGLRLIYYSQIVNDFQKGDIAEGYSVSREKKESFPLTVTSAQKNPTAFYLCAGTGGWNTEAFFGQGTRLTVV.

The genes are TRBV10-3 and TRBJ2-2; the D is unclear. From germline, CDR1 is ENHRY and CDR2 SYGVKD. CDR3 length equals 13 residues. Trimming removed 11 bases at V and 6 bases at J, with 16 bases between. The CDR3 coding sequence is TGTGCCTTTTCAAGAGTTGTCCCCGGGGAGCTGTTTTTT. Amino acids: CAFSRVVPGELFF.

In nucleotides, the CDR3 is TGTGCCAGCAGCTCAACAGGTGGTCAAGAGACCCAGTACTTC. Residues: CASSSTGGQETQYF. The chain links TRBV7-2 to TRBJ2-5, with D possibly TRBD1 on 5 matching bases. From germline, CDR1 is SGHTA and CDR2 FQGNSA. The CDR3 length is 14 residues. Deletions cut 4 bases from V and 2 bases from J, with 11 bases between.